The sample holds one count of the clone carrying this T cell receptor beta chain. These data are taken from a study of OX40 agonist ivuxolimab in advanced cancers. In the study overall: Recorded diagnoses for dose-escalation patients were hepatocellular carcinoma, melanoma, renal cell or head and neck cancer. In three patients, partial responses were observed, one with hepatocellular carcinoma and two with cutaneous melanoma.

There are 14 residues in the CDR3. CDR1 is GTSNPN and CDR2 is SVGIG in the germline V gene (reference sequence). V was trimmed by 1 base and J by 7 bases, leaving 16 bases between them. TCRdb's copy holds only in-frame clones and misses some; the assay was immunoSEQ multiplex PCR. The sample has around 50,000 clones, 85% to 90% seen once. Here the sequenced sample was CD4+ or CD8+ T cells sorted from blood, taken in a trial of the OX40 agonist ivuxolimab. The rearrangement links TRBV30 to TRBJ1-2, with TRBD1 as a possible D gene (5 bases). This sequence originates from an adult with an advanced solid tumor such as melanoma, head and neck, liver or kidney cancer. The CDR3: CAWSAHGTPGGYTF. DNA of the CDR3: TGTGCCTGGAGTGCTCACGGGACCCCGGGTGGCTACACCTTC.